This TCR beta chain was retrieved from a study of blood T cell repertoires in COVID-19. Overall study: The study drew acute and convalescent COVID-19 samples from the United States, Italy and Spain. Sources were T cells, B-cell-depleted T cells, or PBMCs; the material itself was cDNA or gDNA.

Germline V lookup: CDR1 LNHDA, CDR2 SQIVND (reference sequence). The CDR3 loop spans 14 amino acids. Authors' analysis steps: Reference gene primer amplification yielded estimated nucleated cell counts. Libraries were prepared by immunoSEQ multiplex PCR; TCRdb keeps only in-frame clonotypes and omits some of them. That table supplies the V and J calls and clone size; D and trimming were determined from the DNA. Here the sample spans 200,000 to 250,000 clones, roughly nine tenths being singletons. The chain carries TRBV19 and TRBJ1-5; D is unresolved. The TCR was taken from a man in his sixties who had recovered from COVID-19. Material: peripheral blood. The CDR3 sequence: CASSHRVNNQPQHF. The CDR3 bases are TGTGCTAGCTCCCATCGGGTGAACAATCAGCCCCAGCATTTT.